This T cell receptor (beta chain) was profiled in a study of cytomegalovirus exposure and HLA in healthy donors. 60 Vbeta and 13 Jbeta primers were used in PCR. The repertoire was sequenced with immunoSEQ multiplex PCR; TCRdb's copy has only in-frame clones and lacks some. The profile covers 100,000 to 150,000 clones, with under 85% appearing a single time and roughly 13% taken by the ten largest. Sequenced material: PBMCs. This TCR came from a woman in her thirties or forties in good health and CMV-seropositive.

CDR3 DNA: TGTGCCAGCTCACTCGAGACAGGGACTCTCAATGAGCAGTTCTTC. Residues: CASSLETGTLNEQFF. The rearrangement uses TRBV18 and TRBJ2-1; possible D gene TRBD1, 7 bases. V was cut by 4 bases and J by 6 bases, with 16 bases left in between. The V gene's germline CDR1 is KGHSH and CDR2 LQKENI. The CDR3 spans 15 residues.